This TCR beta chain was captured by sequencing in a study of graft-versus-host responses after intestinal transplantation. On this clone: Its antigen is unknown.

The assay was immunoSEQ multiplex PCR, and TCRdb's table has in-frame clones only and misses some. The table lists about 110,000 clones, 85% to 95% of them singletons. V was pared by 0 bases and J by 0 bases, with 7 bases between. Germline V gene lookup returns CDR1 SGDLS and CDR2 YYNGEE. The CDR3 consists of 15 residues. The source material was unstimulated CD4+ T cells sorted from spleen or lymph node cells, sampled before transplant. The source of this sequence is a human donor who was the organ donor for an intestinal transplant. This chain connects TRBV9 to TRBJ2-1; D not resolved. Here the CDR3 reads CASSVGAFSYNEQFF. The CDR3 DNA sequence: TGTGCCAGCAGCGTAGGAGCCTTCTCCTACAATGAGCAGTTCTTC.